The subject of this entry is one T cell receptor beta chain. CDR1 is MNHEY, CDR2 SVGAGI, per germline. There are 14 residues in the CDR3. V lost 2 bases, J lost 6 bases, and 5 bases stayed unmatched. Some clones are missing from TCRdb's copy, which holds only in-frame ones; the method was immunoSEQ multiplex PCR. Among under 450,000 clones, about 93% were seen once, and the ten largest hold 6% to 7%. This specimen comes from a study of control samples from healthy donors and cancer patients. The chain recombines TRBV6-5 with TRBJ2-7; TRBD2 aligns across 9 bases. The sequenced sample was PBMCs. This TCR came from a man between 35 and 55 years old with head and neck cancer. The CDR3 DNA reads as TGTGCCAGCAGTTACGTTGCGGGGGGGGGCGAGCAGTACTTC. Its protein product is CASSYVAGGGEQYF.